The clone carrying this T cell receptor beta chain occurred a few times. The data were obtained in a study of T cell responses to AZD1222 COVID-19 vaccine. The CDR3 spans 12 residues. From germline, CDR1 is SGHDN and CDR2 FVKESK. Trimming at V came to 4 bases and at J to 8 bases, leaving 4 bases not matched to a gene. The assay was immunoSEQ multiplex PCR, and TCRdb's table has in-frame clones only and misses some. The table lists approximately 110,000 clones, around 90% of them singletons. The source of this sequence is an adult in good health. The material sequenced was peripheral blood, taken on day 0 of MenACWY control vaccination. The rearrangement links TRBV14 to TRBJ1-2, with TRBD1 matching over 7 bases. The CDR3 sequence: CASSRGQRGYTF. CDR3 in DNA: TGTGCCAGCAGCCGGGGACAGAGGGGCTACACCTTC.